This T cell receptor beta chain was recovered during a study of vaccination and CD4 T cells after COVID-19 (dated by TCRdb to 2021 to 2024). Context from the whole study: Convalescent patients had a positive SARS-CoV-2 result on nasal swab PCR, and of these patients, several had mild disease and one had severe disease. Post-COVID blood samples from convalescent patients were collected a median of about 110 days after diagnosis, with a range of 35 to 161 days. Post-vaccine blood samples were taken a median of 72 days after the second vaccine dose, with a range of roughly 14 to 250 days. Overlapping spike peptide pools from SARS-CoV-2 and from the common cold coronaviruses HCoV-NL63, HCoV-OC43 and HCoV-229E were used as culture stimuli. Participants got two doses of the Pfizer-BioNTech BNT162b2 vaccine (n=8) or two doses of the Moderna mRNA-1273 vaccine (n=2). Control cultures received a CEFX viral epitope pool as the positive control, an HIV-1 Nef peptide pool as the negative control, or no peptide. In around ten COVID-19 convalescent patients and a few infection-naive healthy vaccine recipients, the spike-specific CD4+ TCR repertoire before mRNA vaccination was compared with the repertoire after mRNA vaccination. In the convalescent cohort there were six males and four females, among whom were two Hispanic individuals, seven Caucasians, two Asians and one multiracial person.

Notes on this clonotype: The target of this receptor is not known. It has no much larger one-base neighbor in the sample; base qualities were not kept.

The method behind the library was PCR. DNA from cultured CD4+ T cells was subjected to TCR sequencing with the Oncomine TCR Beta short-read assay at the Johns Hopkins FTIC core. The QIAamp micro DNA kit was used to extract genomic DNA from the cultured CD4+ T cells. The Oncomine TCR Beta libraries from cultured CD4+ T cells were pooled using unique dual indexes and then sequenced on an Illumina iSeq 100. In the paper's pipeline: Non-productive sequences were removed, and CDR3s that did not start with C, did not end with F or W, or were shorter than 7 amino acids were discarded. Antigen-specific clonotypes were identified using the MANAFEST web application through comparison of peptide-stimulated wells with reference and other culture wells. For a clone to be called positive, the clone needed an FDR below 0.05, an odds ratio above 5, and a productive frequency above 0.1% in at least two of three replicate wells. Clonotypes that were significantly expanded in both SARS-CoV-2 spike wells and at least one common cold coronavirus spike condition were defined as cross-reactive. CDR3 homology was assessed with Levenshtein distances (stringdist) and unrooted phylogenetic trees (ape) in R version 3.6.1. TCRdb reanalyzed the raw reads on its own, using fastp at Q25 for trimming and MiXCR for clone calling, and kept in-frame beta chains. Rows matching on CDR3 protein sequence are summarized as one entry with the most common DNA and genes. These V and J calls originate from TCRdb's pipeline instead of the authors' own analysis. This sample comprises around 15,000 distinct CDR3 sequences, 73% of them detected only once. In total, the top ten clones hold about 4.6% of the sample.

Interpreted using the paper, the treatment or condition label stands for: roughly 10-day PBMC culture with coronavirus spike peptide pools or control peptides (ViraFEST assay). The study used the ViraFEST assay, which expanded antigen-specific T cells with peptide pools and then identified expanded clonotypes by TCR sequencing. The convalescent patients' positive SARS-CoV-2 PCR tests were from March to December 2020, which was before the Alpha, Beta and Delta variants emerged in the United States. Over 1.5 million PBMCs per well were cultured in IMDM with 5% human AB serum and approximately 9.1 IU/ml IL-2, plus 10 ug/ml peptide pools. Half of the culture medium was replaced with fresh IL-2-containing medium on days 3 and 7. After more than 8 days of culture, CD4+ T cells were isolated by negative selection using the EasySep CD4+ T cell isolation kit. PBMCs were separated from whole blood using Ficoll-Paque Plus gradient centrifugation and then either used fresh or cryopreserved at -140C. In general, triplicate wells were set up for every culture condition.

V sheds 2 bases and J sheds 2 bases, leaving 18 bases between their ends. The germline V gene yields MNHEY for CDR1 and SVGAGI for CDR2. From the cysteine up to the phenylalanine, the CDR3 has a length of 17 residues. The entry retains the CDR3 DNA only, 51 bases that are in frame from base 1. Results and caveats for the whole study, not just this receptor: Relatively few convalescent patients were included in the study, and early timepoints after natural infection were not analyzed. In convalescent patients, nearly all vaccine-specific clones (304 of 307) were found to be mono-reactive for SARS-CoV-2 spike rather than cross-reactive with common cold coronaviruses. In convalescent patients, a median approximately 90% of post-vaccine SARS-CoV-2-reactive clones were detected only after vaccination, suggesting vaccine-specific priming. Although the median number of SARS-CoV-2-reactive clonotypes went up from roughly 22 after infection to 38 after vaccination, the increase was not significant.

Sequencing used CD4+ T cells from blood, cultured in vitro. The TCR originated in a human donor who had recovered from COVID-19. The chain is made from TRBV6-5 and TRBJ2-5; the D segment might be TRBD1 or TRBD2, since each matches 5 bases. The CDR3 here reads CASSYPAPGRGQETQYF. The sequenced DNA: TGTGCCAGCAGTTACCCCGCCCCGGGACGGGGACAAGAGACCCAGTACTTC.